The T cell receptor beta chain under discussion was sequenced for a study of PD-1 blockade in mismatch repair-deficient tumors. Only in-frame clones appear in the TCRdb table, and some are missing; sequencing was by immunoSEQ multiplex PCR. Of about 84,000 clones in the sample, over 70% are singletons; the top ten hold 2.5% to 3%. This CDR3 region has 15 residues. Germline CDR1 SGHVS, CDR2 FNYEAQ. The junction had 9 bases not matched to a gene; V was cut back by 5 bases and J by 5 bases. Only one count was recorded for this clone. The TCR was taken from an adult with mismatch repair-deficient cancer. This specimen was peripheral blood, taken 12 weeks after starting pembrolizumab. The chain is built from TRBV7-6 and TRBJ2-3; 8 bases agree with TRBD1. CDR3 in amino acids: CASSPGQGVRDTQYF. In nucleotides, the CDR3 is TGTGCCAGCAGCCCCGGACAGGGAGTCAGAGATACGCAGTATTTT.